This T cell receptor beta chain is drawn from a study of cytomegalovirus exposure and HLA in healthy donors. This clone was seen a single time. PCR primers comprised 60 Vbeta and 13 Jbeta primers. Assay: immunoSEQ multiplex PCR; the TCRdb copy retains only in-frame clones and omits some. The table includes some 130,000 clones, more than 80% detected once. This receptor was identified in a male donor in good health and CMV-seronegative. The sequenced sample was PBMCs.

The CDR3 DNA sequence: TGTGCCAGCAGTTTATCGCTACAGGGGAGTGAAAAACTGTTTTTT. Translated, it gives CASSLSLQGSEKLFF. The chain has TRBV27 and TRBJ1-4; 7 positions agree with TRBD1. J was trimmed by 7 bases and V by 0 bases; bases with no gene match: 5. Per germline, CDR1 MNHEY and CDR2 SMNVEV (reference sequence). There are 15 residues in the CDR3.